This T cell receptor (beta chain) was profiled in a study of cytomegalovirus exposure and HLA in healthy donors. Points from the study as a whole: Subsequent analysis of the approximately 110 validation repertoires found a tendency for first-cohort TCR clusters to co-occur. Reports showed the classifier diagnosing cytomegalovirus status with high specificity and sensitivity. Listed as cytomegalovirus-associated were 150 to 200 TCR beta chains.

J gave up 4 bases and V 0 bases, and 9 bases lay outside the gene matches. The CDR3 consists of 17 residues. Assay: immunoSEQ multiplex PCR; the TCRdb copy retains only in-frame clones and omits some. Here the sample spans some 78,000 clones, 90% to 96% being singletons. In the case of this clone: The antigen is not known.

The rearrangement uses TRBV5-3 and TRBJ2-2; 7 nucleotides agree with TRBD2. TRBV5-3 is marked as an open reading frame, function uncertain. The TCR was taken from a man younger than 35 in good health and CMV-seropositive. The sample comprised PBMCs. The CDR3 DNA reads TGTGCCAGAAGCTTGGCTGCGCTAGCGGAGCTCACCGGGGAGCTGTTTTTT. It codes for CARSLAALAELTGELFF.